Each of the 2 T cell receptor beta chains below was sequenced from the same sample in a study of blood T cell repertoires in COVID-19. Generated by immunoSEQ multiplex PCR, the TCRdb table keeps only in-frame clones and is missing some. Found here are fewer than 350,000 clones, 87% of them singletons; the top ten hold just over 9.5%. Sequencing used peripheral blood. All receptors come from a man between 25 and 39 years old with COVID-19, enrolled during active disease.

This clone was seen once. V is TRBV6-2 or TRBV6-3 and J is TRBJ2-5; 7 bases are a match to TRBD1. The germline gives CDR1 MNHEY, CDR2 SVGEGT. J gave up 1 base and V 4 bases, and 15 bases lay outside the gene matches. The CDR3 is 18 residues long. The CDR3 sequence: CASSFPGQYSLSQETQYF. In DNA form, the CDR3 reads TGTGCCAGCAGTTTTCCGGGACAGTACAGCCTAAGCCAAGAGACCCAGTACTTC.

The rearrangement joins TRBV27 to TRBJ2-6, with D hard to call. The CDR3 contains 14 residues. CDR1 is MNHEY and CDR2 is SMNVEV in the germline V gene (reference sequence). V lost 8 bases and J lost 3, with 11 bases in between. Written as DNA, the CDR3 is TGTGCCAGCGCCTCTTACTTTGGGGCCAACGTCCTGACTTTC. Translated: CASASYFGANVLTF.